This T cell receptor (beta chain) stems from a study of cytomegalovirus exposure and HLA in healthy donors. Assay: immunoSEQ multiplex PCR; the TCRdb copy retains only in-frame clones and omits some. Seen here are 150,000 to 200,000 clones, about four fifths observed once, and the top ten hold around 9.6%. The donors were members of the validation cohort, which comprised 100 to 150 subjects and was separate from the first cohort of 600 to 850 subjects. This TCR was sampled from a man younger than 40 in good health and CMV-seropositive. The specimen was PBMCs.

CDR3 in amino acids: CASSQDIRDTQYF. CDR3 DNA: TGCGCCAGCAGCCAAGATATCCGAGATACGCAGTATTTT. V is TRBV4-3 and J is TRBJ2-3; D is uncertain. This CDR3 is built from 13 residues. Germline CDR1 reads LGHNA; CDR2 reads YSLEER. The germline V and J ends were trimmed by 0 bases and 5 bases, with 6 bases remaining between them.